These 26 T cell receptor beta chains were all obtained from the same sample, sequenced in a study of T cell clonality in common variable immunodeficiency. Repertoires were generated with immunoSEQ multiplex PCR, while TCRdb's copy carries only in-frame clones and drops some. The table lists some 40,000 clones, no singletons, with roughly 3% in the top ten. The sequencing sample was made of peripheral blood mononuclear cells. All receptors come from a person aged 18 to 69 in good health.

This clone was found many times. Read coverage stops 3 residues before the CDR3 terminus; the germline J gene supplies the remainder. The rearrangement joins TRBV5-1 to TRBJ2-1, with 10 bases lining up with TRBD1. The J segment lost 8 bases and the V segment lost 9 bases, leaving 14 bases of the junction unmatched. The germline CDR1 and CDR2 sequences are SGHRS and YFSETQ. The length of the CDR3 is 15 residues. The covered CDR3 bases are TGCGCCACCGCTAGGCCGGGACAGGGGATCCATGAG. Amino acid sequence: CATARPGQGIHE. The full CDR3 protein reads CATARPGQGIHEQFF.

In regard to this clone: At one of its ends the junction is not consistent with the germline gene, which may arise from a read error. The CDR3 goes on 3 residues after the read ends, and that part is filled in from the germline J gene. The identical CDR3 is also encoded by other nucleotide sequences in the sample. This chain connects TRBV20-1 to TRBJ1-3; no clear D gene. Germline-derived CDR1 and CDR2 are DFQATT and SNEGSKA (reference sequence). The CDR3 consists of 14 residues. CDR3 loop: CSARWPGSGNTIYF. The CDR3 DNA, read in part, is TGCAGTGCTAGATGGCCAGGCTCTGGAAACACA.

Ten or more counts support this clone. From the germline J gene comes the end of the CDR3, since the read stops 3 residues before it. The rearrangement joins TRBV5-4 to TRBJ2-3, with D hard to call. The ends were cut back, 1 base at V and 0 bases at J, with 3 bases in the middle. The CDR3 is made up of 13 amino acids. In germline, CDR1 is SGHNT, CDR2 YYREEE (reference sequence). The CDR3 bases that were read are TGTGCCAGCAGCTTGCTCAGCACAGATACG. This gives the protein CASSLLSTDT. In full, the CDR3 is CASSLLSTDTQYF.

In its sample, this clone was seen many times. Coverage ceases 3 residues before the CDR3 finishes, and the germline J gene fills in the end. V gene TRBV28 combines with J gene TRBJ2-7; a weak D match, TRBD2 (6 bases). Germline V gene sequence: CDR1 MDHEN, CDR2 SYDVKM. V lost 6 bases and J 2 bases, leaving 14 bases between the germline ends. CDR3 length equals 14 residues. The CDR3 bases that were read are TGTGCCAGCAGCACTGGCGGGAACCCCTACGAG. Translation: CASSTGGNPYE. The full CDR3 protein reads CASSTGGNPYEQYF.

As for this clone: The observed sequence ends 3 residues before the CDR3 terminus, with the missing tail filled in from the germline J gene. The V gene is TRBV2, the J gene TRBJ1-1; 9 bases are shared with TRBD1. Germline V gene sequence: CDR1 SNHLY, CDR2 FYNNEI. This CDR3 region has 15 residues. The sequenced CDR3 bases are TGTGCCAGCAGTGAAGCGGGACAGGGTTACTACGAG. This translates into CASSEAGQGYYE. The entire CDR3 protein is CASSEAGQGYYEAFF.

Ten or more counts support this clone. The read ends 3 residues before the CDR3 terminus; that terminus is restored from the germline J gene. The chain recombines TRBV6-2 or TRBV6-3 with TRBJ2-1; possibly TRBD2 for D (6 bases). Trimming stripped 0 bases from V and 6 bases from J, with 15 bases between. This CDR3 spans 16 amino acids. Germline V CDR1 and CDR2: MNHEY, SVGEGT. The CDR3 region is CASSYSSSGPFNEQFF. The covered CDR3 bases are TGTGCCAGCAGTTACTCGAGTAGCGGTCCTTTCAATGAG.

This clone was seen repeatedly, ten times or more. The DNA ends 3 residues before the CDR3 does, and the rest of the CDR3 is filled in from the germline J gene. Other nucleotide sequences from this sample produce the same CDR3. V gene TRBV6-1 combines with J gene TRBJ1-3; 7 nucleotides agree with TRBD1. Germline trimming cut 6 bases from V and 3 bases from J; bases unmatched to any gene: 5. The CDR3 length is 14 residues. Germline V CDR1 and CDR2: MNHNS, SASEGT. CDR3 DNA (partial): TGTGCCAGCAGGGAACAGGGGCTTGGAAACACC. Its translation: CASREQGLGNT. The CDR3 reads in full as CASREQGLGNTIYF.

This clone has a count of ten or more. Coverage ceases 3 residues before the CDR3 finishes, and the germline J gene fills in the end. V and J are TRBV3-1 (or the pseudogene TRBV3-2) and TRBJ2-7; TRBD1 agrees at 12 bases. CDR3 size: 19 residues. V gave up 6 bases and J gave up 2 bases; unmatched junction bases: 17. Germline V gene lookup returns CDR1 LGHDT and CDR2 YNNKEL (reference sequence). The DNA read from the CDR3 is TGTGCCAGCAGTGGGGATAGGGGACAGGGGGCCCACGCGCCCTACGAG. Its protein product is CASSGDRGQGAHAPYE. The full CDR3 sequence reads CASSGDRGQGAHAPYEQYF.

In its sample, this clone was seen a few times. The observed sequence ends 3 residues before the CDR3 terminus, with the missing tail filled in from the germline J gene. The rearrangement uses TRBV7-8 and TRBJ2-7; unclear D gene. CDR1 is SGHVS, CDR2 FQNEAQ, per germline. This CDR3 has 13 amino acids. V dropped 5 bases and J dropped 4 bases, with 12 bases sitting between them. The covered CDR3 bases are TGTGCCAGCAGCCCAAGCCTCCGGTACGAG. Amino acid sequence: CASSPSLRYE. The entire CDR3 sequence reads CASSPSLRYEQYF.

This clone was seen many times. The CDR3 end lies 3 residues beyond the end of the read and is filled in from the germline J gene. The V gene is TRBV20-1, the J gene TRBJ2-5; D is undetermined. The CDR3 covers 13 residues. Trimming left V 2 bases short and J 4 bases short, with 11 bases between. The germline gives CDR1 DFQATT, CDR2 SNEGSKA (reference sequence). CDR3 DNA, as far as it was read: TGCAGTGCTAGACAAGCTTACTCAGAGACC. Translating it yields CSARQAYSET. The full CDR3 is CSARQAYSETQYF.

This clone was counted ten times or more. The read ends 3 residues early relative to the CDR3; the germline J gene fills the gap. V gene TRBV10-3 combines with J gene TRBJ1-2; 7 bases are shared with TRBD1. V lost 7 bases to trimming and J lost 0 bases; unmatched junction nucleotides: 2. CDR1 and CDR2 from the germline V gene are ENHRY and SYGVKD. The CDR3 is 13 amino acids. Here the CDR3 reads CAITQGANYGYTF. The CDR3 DNA, read in part, is TGTGCCATCACGCAGGGGGCTAACTATGGC.

This clone was seen repeatedly, ten times or more. The read stops 3 residues short of the end of the CDR3; the missing end is completed from the germline J gene. The chain joins TRBV6-1 to TRBJ1-1, with D possibly being TRBD1 (5 bases). Per germline, CDR1 MNHNS and CDR2 SASEGT. The CDR3 spans 14 residues. V was shortened by 0 bases and J by 4 bases, with 9 bases between the two germline ends. The sequenced part of the CDR3 DNA is TGTGCCAGCAGTGAAGCGAGGGGAAGCACTGAA. Its protein product is CASSEARGSTE. The full CDR3 is CASSEARGSTEAFF.

In this sample, this clone turned up many times. Read coverage stops 3 residues before the CDR3 terminus; the germline J gene supplies the remainder. The V call is TRBV12-3 or TRBV12-4, the J call TRBJ2-7, with a weak D call TRBD2 (6 bases). Trimming shortened V by 4 bases and J by 6 bases, and 13 bases separated the two germline ends. CDR3 length: 13 amino acids. The CDR3 sequence: CASSSQTRAEQYF. The DNA read from the CDR3 is TGTGCCAGCAGTTCTCAGACTAGAGCCGAG.

This clone showed up many times. The read is 3 residues too short to cover the CDR3 end, so that end is filled in from the germline J gene. The rearrangement uses TRBV18 and TRBJ2-7; no reliable D call. Trimming removed 0 bases at V and 5 bases at J, with 11 bases between. This CDR3 has 14 amino acids. Germline V CDR1 and CDR2: KGHSH, LQKENI. The CDR3: CASSPPTSYNEQYF. The sequenced part of the CDR3 DNA is TGTGCCAGCTCACCACCGACAAGTTACAACGAG.

This clone came up many times. This chain's CDR3 is CASSIGGSGSYEQYF. The covered CDR3 bases are TGTGCCAGTAGTATTGGAGGTAGCGGGAGCTACGAG. The rearrangement links TRBV19 to TRBJ2-7, with 9 bases fitting TRBD2. From the germline J gene comes the end of the CDR3, since the read stops 3 residues before it. The ends lost 3 bases at V and 3 bases at J; junction bases unmatched: 6. Germline loops: CDR1 LNHDA, CDR2 SQIVND (reference sequence). The length of the CDR3 is 15 residues. Filled out from reference TRBV19 and TRBJ2-7, the complete variable domain reads DGGITQSPKYLFRKEGQNVTLSCEQNLNHDAMYWYRQDPGQGLRLIYYSQIVNDFQKGDIAEGYSVSREKKESFPLTVTSAQKNPTAFYLCASSIGGSGSYEQYFGPGTRLTVT.

This clone was observed a few times. The CDR3 end lies 3 residues beyond the end of the read and is filled in from the germline J gene. This chain links TRBV7-8 with TRBJ1-5; D perhaps matches TRBD1 (5 bases). The CDR3 is 17 residues long. The germline V gene encodes CDR1 SGHVS and CDR2 FQNEAQ. Trimming shortened V by 5 bases and J by 3 bases, and 20 bases separated the two germline ends. The part of the CDR3 DNA that was read is TGTGCCAGCAGCCCGAAGACAGCGGGGAAGGTCAATCAGCCC. This gives the protein CASSPKTAGKVNQP. In full, the CDR3 reads CASSPKTAGKVNQPQHF.

This clone was picked up many times. The sequence runs out 3 residues before the end of the CDR3; the remainder is reconstructed from the germline J gene. This chain uses TRBV6-1 with TRBJ1-4; the D is unclear. CDR1 and CDR2 (germline): MNHNS, SASEGT. V was cut by 4 bases and J by 0 bases, with 9 bases left in between. The CDR3 has 15 residues. The CDR3: CASSARVPTNEKLFF. The sequenced CDR3 bases are TGTGCCAGCAGTGCCCGGGTCCCAACTAATGAAAAA.

In its sample, this clone was seen many times. The read stops 3 residues short of the end of the CDR3; the missing end is completed from the germline J gene. This chain links TRBV2 with TRBJ1-5, with 7 positions matching TRBD1. There are 13 residues in the CDR3. The germline V gene has CDR1 SNHLY and CDR2 FYNNEI. V was clipped by 9 bases and J by 5 bases; unmatched bases: 7. The part of the CDR3 DNA that was read is TGTGCCAGACACCGGGACAGTCATCAGCCC. This sequence encodes CARHRDSHQP. The complete CDR3 reads CARHRDSHQPQHF.

This clone appeared many times. The CDR3 bases that were read are TGCGCCACCAGAGACACCGACTATGGC. Protein sequence: CATRDTDYG. The whole CDR3 sequence is CATRDTDYGYTF. This rearrangement joins TRBV5-1 to TRBJ1-2; the D is unclear. The read falls 3 residues short of the CDR3 end, and the missing part is taken from the germline J gene. This CDR3 comprises 12 residues. The V end was cut by 9 bases, the J end by 3 bases, with 12 bases between. CDR1 is SGHRS and CDR2 is YFSETQ in the germline V gene.

This clone was found many times. The read ends 3 residues early relative to the CDR3; the germline J gene fills the gap. The gene calls are TRBV29-1 and TRBJ2-2; TRBD1 matches at 7 bases. The germline V gene has CDR1 SQVTM and CDR2 ANQGSEA. This CDR3 contains 15 residues. J was trimmed by 1 base and V by 4 bases; bases with no gene match: 6. CDR3 DNA, as far as it was read: TGCAGCGTTGCCTACAGGGGCCTGAACACCGGGGAG. It specifies CSVAYRGLNTGE. The CDR3 reads in full as CSVAYRGLNTGELFF.

In regard to this clone: The read ends 3 residues shy of where the CDR3 ends; the end is completed using the germline J gene. The chain recombines TRBV6-1 with TRBJ1-2; no firm D call. Germline V gene data show CDR1 as MNHNS and CDR2 as SASEGT. The CDR3 spans 15 residues. The CDR3 DNA, read in part, is TGTGCCAGCAGTGGACTAGCGGGAGGCACAGATACC. Translation gives CASSGLAGGTDT. The CDR3 in its entirety is CASSGLAGGTDTYTF.

The table lists this clone with many counts. The observed sequence ends 3 residues before the CDR3 terminus, with the missing tail filled in from the germline J gene. The J gene is TRBJ1-2, the V gene TRBV2; perhaps TRBD1 as D (6 bases). The length of the CDR3 is 12 residues. With 5 bases removed from V and 4 bases from J, the gap between germline ends came to 8 bases. The germline V gene has CDR1 SNHLY and CDR2 FYNNEI. CDR3 bases read: TGTGCCAGCAGTACAGGGACCTATGGC. Translating gives CASSTGTYG. The whole CDR3 protein reads CASSTGTYGYTF.

This clone was seen at least ten times. Read coverage stops 3 residues before the CDR3 terminus; the germline J gene supplies the remainder. The chain has TRBV5-1 and TRBJ2-5, with 8 bases lining up with TRBD1. Germline loops: CDR1 SGHRS, CDR2 YFSETQ. This CDR3 has 13 amino acids. V lost 5 bases and J lost 5; bases outside the gene matches: 5. The CDR3: CASRLQGAETQYF. The DNA read from the CDR3 is TGCGCCAGCAGACTCCAGGGGGCGGAGACC.

This clone was seen at least ten times. The CDR3 is cut off 3 residues early in the read; its end comes from the germline J gene. The J gene is TRBJ2-5, the V gene TRBV20-1; 7 bases fit TRBD2. V shed 0 bases and J 3 bases; nucleotides not matched to a gene: 7. Per the germline V gene, CDR1 is DFQATT and CDR2 is SNEGSKA (reference sequence). The CDR3 contains 15 residues. The CDR3 bases that were read are TGCAGTGCTAGAGAACGTGTCCTAGCGGAAGAGACC. It codes for CSARERVLAEET. The entire CDR3 reads CSARERVLAEETQYF.

This clone showed up many times. The read stops 3 residues short of the end of the CDR3; the missing end is completed from the germline J gene. The V call is TRBV7-2, the J call TRBJ2-2, with unresolved D. Germline values: CDR1 SGHTA, CDR2 FQGNSA. V lost 7 bases to trimming and J lost 0 bases, with 9 bases between them. This CDR3 has 14 amino acids. The DNA read from the CDR3 is TGTGCCAGCACCGCGAACTCGAACACCGGGGAG. It yields the protein CASTANSNTGE. The full-length CDR3 reads as CASTANSNTGELFF.

This clone has at least ten counts. The CDR3 is cut off 3 residues early in the read; its end comes from the germline J gene. This rearrangement joins TRBV6-1 to TRBJ1-4, with 7 bases lining up with TRBD1. CDR3 length: 14 residues. After removal of 3 bases from V and 7 bases from J, the junction contained 5 bases not matched to a gene. Germline-derived CDR1 and CDR2 are MNHNS and SASEGT. CDR3 loop: CASSEGQGVEKLFF. The sequenced CDR3 bases are TGTGCCAGCAGTGAGGGGCAGGGGGTTGAAAAA.